This T cell receptor (beta chain) was recorded in a study of blood T cell repertoires in COVID-19. CDR1 is MNHEY and CDR2 is SVGEGT in the germline V gene. CDR3 length: 14 residues. In regard to this clone: Sequence at one end of the junction differs from germline and may be a read error.

TCRdb keeps only in-frame clones here, not all; method: immunoSEQ multiplex PCR. The sample has roughly 300,000 clones, around 86% seen once. The chain joins TRBV6-2 or TRBV6-3 to TRBJ1-2; possibly TRBD1 for D (5 bases). The TCR comes from a woman aged 40-49 years with acute COVID-19. The sample consisted of PBMCs or T cells enriched from blood (not recorded which). The CDR3 nucleotides read TGTGCCAGCAGTTACTCTGCGACAGCCGTCGCCCTCCCTTTC. Its translation: CASSYSATAVALPF.